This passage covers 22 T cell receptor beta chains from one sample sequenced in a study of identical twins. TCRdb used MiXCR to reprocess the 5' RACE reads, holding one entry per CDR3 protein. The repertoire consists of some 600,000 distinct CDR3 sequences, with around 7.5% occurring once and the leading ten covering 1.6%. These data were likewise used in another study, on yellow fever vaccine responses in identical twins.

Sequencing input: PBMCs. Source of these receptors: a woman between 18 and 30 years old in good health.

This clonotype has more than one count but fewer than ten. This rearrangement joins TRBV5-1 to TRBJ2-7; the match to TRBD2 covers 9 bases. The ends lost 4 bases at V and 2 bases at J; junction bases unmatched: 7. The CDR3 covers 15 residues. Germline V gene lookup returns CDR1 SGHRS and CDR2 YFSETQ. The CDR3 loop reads CASSPIAGVPYEQYF. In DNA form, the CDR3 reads TGCGCCAGCAGCCCTATAGCGGGAGTCCCCTACGAGCAGTACTTC.

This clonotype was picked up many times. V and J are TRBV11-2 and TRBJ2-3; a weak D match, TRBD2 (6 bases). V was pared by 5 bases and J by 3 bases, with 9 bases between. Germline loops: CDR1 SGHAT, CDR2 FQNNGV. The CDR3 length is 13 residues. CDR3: CASSPGVTDTQYF. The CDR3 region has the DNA TGTGCCAGCAGCCCGGGGGTAACAGATACGCAGTATTTT.

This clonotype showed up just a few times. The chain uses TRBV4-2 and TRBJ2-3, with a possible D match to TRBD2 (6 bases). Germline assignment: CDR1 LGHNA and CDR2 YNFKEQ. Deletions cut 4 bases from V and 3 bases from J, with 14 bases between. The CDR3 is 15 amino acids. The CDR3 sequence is CASSPRDQATDTQYF. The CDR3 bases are TGTGCCAGCAGCCCGCGGGACCAAGCAACAGATACGCAGTATTTT.

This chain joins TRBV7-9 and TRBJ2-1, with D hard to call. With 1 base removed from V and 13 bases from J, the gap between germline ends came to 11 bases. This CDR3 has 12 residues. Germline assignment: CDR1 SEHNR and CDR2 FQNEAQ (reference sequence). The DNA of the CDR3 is TGTGCCAGCAGCTTAGAACCTGGGGTTCAGTTCTTC. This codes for CASSLEPGVQFF. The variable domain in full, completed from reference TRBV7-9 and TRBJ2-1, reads DTGVSQNPRHKITKRGQNVTFRCDPISEHNRLYWYRQTLGQGPEFLTYFQNEAQLEKSRLLSDRFSAERPKGSFSTLEIQRTEQGDSAMYLCASSLEPGVQFFGPGTRLTVL.

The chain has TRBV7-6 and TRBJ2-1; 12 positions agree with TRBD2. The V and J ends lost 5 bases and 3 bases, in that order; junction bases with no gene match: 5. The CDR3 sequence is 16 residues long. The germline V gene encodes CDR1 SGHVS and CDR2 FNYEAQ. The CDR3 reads CASSNGLAGFYNEQFF. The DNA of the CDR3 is TGTGCCAGCAGCAACGGACTAGCGGGATTCTACAATGAGCAGTTCTTC.

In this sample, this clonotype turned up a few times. The CDR3 coding sequence is TGCGCCAGCAGCTGGGGGACAGGGGACGCGTCTGGGGCCAACGTCCTGACTTTC. It yields the protein CASSWGTGDASGANVLTF. The chain employs TRBV5-1 and TRBJ2-6; 10 nucleotides agree with TRBD1. J gave up 1 base and V 3 bases, and 7 bases lay outside the gene matches. The CDR3 is made up of 18 amino acids. Germline-derived CDR1 and CDR2 are SGHRS and YFSETQ. Full variable domain (remainder filled in from reference TRBV5-1 and TRBJ2-6): KAGVTQTPRYLIKTRGQQVTLSCSPISGHRSVSWYQQTPGQGLQFLFEYFSETQRNKGNFPGRFSGRQFSNSRSEMNVSTLELGDSALYLCASSWGTGDASGANVLTFGAGSRLTVL.

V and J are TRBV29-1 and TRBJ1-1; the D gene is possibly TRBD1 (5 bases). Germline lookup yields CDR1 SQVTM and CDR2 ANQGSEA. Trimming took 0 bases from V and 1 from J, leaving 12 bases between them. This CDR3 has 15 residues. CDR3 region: CSVEDRAGTNTEAFF. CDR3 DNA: TGCAGCGTTGAAGATAGGGCAGGGACGAACACTGAAGCTTTCTTT.

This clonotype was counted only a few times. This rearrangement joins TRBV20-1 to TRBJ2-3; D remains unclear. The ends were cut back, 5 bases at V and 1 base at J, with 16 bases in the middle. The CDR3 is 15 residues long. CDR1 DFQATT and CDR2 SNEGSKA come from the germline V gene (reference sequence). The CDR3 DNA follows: TGCAGTGCTGCTCACCTCCTAGAAGGCACAGATACGCAGTATTTT. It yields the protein CSAAHLLEGTDTQYF.

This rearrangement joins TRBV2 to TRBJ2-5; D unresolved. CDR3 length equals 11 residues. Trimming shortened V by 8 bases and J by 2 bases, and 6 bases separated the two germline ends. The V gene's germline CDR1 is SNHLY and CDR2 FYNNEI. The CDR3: CASGWQETQYF. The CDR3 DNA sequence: TGTGCCAGCGGCTGGCAAGAGACCCAGTACTTC.

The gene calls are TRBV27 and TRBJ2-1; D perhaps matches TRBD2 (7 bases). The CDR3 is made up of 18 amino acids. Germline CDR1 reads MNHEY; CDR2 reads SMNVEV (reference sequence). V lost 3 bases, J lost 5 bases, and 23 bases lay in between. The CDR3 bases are TGTGCCAGCAGTTTCTCAACCGGGGGGCTAGCGGATAACAATGAGCAGTTCTTC. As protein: CASSFSTGGLADNNEQFF.

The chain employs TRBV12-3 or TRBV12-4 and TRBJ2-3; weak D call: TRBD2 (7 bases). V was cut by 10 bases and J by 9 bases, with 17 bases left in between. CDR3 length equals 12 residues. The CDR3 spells CATRGGAGTQYF. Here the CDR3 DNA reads TGTGCCACCAGAGGGGGGGCCGGGACGCAGTATTTT.

CDR3 sequence reads: CASSAGQTTDTQYF. DNA for the CDR3: TGTGCCAGCAGCGCGGGACAGACCACAGATACGCAGTATTTT. V and J are TRBV7-8 and TRBJ2-3; tentative D call: TRBD1 (7 bases). The V end lost 5 bases, the J end lost 2 bases, and 11 bases lay between the germline ends. This CDR3 region has 14 residues. Germline CDR1 is SGHVS and CDR2 is FQNEAQ.

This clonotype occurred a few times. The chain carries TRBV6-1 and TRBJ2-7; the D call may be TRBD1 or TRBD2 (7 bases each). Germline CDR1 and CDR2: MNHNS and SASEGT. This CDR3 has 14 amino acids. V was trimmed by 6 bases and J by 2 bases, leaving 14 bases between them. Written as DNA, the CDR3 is TGTGCCAGCAGCCGGAGCGGGACAGCCTACGAGCAGTACTTC. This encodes CASSRSGTAYEQYF.

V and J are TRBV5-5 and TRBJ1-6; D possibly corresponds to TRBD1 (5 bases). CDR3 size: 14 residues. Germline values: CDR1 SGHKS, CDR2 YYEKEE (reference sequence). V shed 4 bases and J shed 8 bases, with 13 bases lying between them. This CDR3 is CASSRGSRDSPLHF. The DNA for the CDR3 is TGTGCCAGCAGCCGGGGCTCAAGGGATTCACCCCTCCACTTT.

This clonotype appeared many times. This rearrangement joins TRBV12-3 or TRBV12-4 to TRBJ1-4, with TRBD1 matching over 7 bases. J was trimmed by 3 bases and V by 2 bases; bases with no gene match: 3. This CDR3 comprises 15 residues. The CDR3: CASSLLGTANEKLFF. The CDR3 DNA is TGTGCCAGCAGTTTATTGGGGACAGCTAATGAAAAACTGTTTTTT.

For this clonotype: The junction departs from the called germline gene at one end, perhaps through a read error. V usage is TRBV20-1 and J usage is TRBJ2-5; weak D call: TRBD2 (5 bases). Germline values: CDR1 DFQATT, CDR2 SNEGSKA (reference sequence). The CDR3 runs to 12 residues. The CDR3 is CSAPTGVETQCF. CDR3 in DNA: TGCAGTGCCCCAACCGGGGTTGAGACCCAGTGCTTC.

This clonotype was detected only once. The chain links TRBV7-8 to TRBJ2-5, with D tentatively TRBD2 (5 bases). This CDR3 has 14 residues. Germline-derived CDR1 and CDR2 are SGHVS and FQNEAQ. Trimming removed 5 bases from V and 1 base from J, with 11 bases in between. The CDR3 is CASSPVGSQETQYF. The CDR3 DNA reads TGTGCCAGCAGCCCGGTAGGGAGCCAAGAGACCCAGTACTTC.

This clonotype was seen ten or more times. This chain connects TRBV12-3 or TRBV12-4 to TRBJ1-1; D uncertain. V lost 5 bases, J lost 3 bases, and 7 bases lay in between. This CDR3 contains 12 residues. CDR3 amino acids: CASSPRYTEAFF. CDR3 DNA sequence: TGTGCCAGCAGTCCCCGGTACACTGAAGCTTTCTTT.

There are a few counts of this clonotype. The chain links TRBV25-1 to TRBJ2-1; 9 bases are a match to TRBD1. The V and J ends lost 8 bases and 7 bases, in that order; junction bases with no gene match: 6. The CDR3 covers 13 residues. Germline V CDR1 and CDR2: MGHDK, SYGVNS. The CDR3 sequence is CASATGGYNEQFF. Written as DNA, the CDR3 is TGTGCCAGCGCGACAGGGGGATATAATGAGCAGTTCTTC.

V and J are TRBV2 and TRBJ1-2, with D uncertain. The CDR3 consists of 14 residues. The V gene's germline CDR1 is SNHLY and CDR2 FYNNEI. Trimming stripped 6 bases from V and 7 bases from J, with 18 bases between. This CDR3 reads CASRLTDVVSGYTF. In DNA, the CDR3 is TGTGCCAGCAGACTAACGGACGTGGTCAGTGGCTACACCTTC.

CDR3 nucleotides: TGTGCCAGCAGTTTCGCCTGGGACAGTTACAATGAGCAGTTCTTC. Residues: CASSFAWDSYNEQFF. J is TRBJ2-1 and V is TRBV27; TRBD1 matches at 7 bases. The germline CDR1 and CDR2 sequences are MNHEY and SMNVEV (reference sequence). There are 15 residues in the CDR3. V lost 3 bases to trimming and J lost 4 bases; unmatched junction nucleotides: 6.

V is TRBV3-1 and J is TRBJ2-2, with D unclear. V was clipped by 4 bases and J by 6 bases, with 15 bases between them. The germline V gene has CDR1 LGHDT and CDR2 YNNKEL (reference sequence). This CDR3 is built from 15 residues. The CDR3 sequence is CASSRVGPEAGELFF. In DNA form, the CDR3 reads TGTGCCAGCAGCCGTGTAGGACCAGAGGCCGGGGAGCTGTTTTTT.